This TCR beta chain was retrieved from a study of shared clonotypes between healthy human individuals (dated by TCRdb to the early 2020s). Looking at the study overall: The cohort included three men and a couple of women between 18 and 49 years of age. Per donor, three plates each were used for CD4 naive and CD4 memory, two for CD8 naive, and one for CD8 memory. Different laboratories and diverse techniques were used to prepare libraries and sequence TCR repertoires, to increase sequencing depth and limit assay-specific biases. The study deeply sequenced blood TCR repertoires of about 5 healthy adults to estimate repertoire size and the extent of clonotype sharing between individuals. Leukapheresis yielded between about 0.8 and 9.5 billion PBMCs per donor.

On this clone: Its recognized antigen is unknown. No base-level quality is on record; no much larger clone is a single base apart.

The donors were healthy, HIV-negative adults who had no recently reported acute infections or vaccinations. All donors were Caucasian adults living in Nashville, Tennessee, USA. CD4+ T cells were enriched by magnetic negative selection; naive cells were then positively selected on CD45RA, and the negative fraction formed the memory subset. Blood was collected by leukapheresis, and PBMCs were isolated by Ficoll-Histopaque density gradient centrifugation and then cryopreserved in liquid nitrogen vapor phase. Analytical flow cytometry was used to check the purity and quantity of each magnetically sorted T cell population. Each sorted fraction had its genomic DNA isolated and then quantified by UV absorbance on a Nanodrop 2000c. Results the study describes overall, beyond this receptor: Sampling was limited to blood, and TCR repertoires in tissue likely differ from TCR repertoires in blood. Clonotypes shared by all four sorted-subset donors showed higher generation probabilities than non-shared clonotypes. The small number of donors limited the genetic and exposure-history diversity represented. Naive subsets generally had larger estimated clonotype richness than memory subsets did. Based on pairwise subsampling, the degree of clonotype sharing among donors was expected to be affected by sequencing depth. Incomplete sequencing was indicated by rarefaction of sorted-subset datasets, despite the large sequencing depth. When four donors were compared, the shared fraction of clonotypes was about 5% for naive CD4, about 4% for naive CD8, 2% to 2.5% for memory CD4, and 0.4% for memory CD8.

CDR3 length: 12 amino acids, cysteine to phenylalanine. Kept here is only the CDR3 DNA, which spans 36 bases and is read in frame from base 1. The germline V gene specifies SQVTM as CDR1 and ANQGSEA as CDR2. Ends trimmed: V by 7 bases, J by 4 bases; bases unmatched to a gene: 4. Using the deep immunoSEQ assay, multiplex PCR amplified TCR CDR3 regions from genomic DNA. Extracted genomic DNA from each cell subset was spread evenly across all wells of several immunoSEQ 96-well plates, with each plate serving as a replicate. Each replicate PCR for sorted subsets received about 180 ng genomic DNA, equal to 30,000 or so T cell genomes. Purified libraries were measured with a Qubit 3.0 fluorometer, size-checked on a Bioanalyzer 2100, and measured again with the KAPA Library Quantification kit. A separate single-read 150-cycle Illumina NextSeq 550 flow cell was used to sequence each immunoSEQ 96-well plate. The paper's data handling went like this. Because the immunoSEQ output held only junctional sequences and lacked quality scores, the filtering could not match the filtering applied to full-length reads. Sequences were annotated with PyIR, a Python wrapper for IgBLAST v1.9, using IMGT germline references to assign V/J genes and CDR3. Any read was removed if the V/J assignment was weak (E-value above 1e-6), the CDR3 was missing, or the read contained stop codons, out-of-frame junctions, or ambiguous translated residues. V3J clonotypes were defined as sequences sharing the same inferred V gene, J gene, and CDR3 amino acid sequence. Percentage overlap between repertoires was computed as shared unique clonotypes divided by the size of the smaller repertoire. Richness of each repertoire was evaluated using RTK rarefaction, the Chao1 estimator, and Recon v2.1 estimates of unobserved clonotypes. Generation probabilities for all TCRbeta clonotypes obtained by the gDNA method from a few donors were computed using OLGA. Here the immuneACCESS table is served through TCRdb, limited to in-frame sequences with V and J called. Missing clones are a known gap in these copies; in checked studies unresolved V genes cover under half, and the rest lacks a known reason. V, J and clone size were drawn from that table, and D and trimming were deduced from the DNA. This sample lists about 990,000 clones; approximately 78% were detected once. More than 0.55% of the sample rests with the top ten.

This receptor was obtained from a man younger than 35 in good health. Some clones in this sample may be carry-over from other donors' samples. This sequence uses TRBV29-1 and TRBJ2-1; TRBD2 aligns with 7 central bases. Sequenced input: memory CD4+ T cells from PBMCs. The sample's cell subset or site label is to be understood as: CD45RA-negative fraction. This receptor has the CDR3 CSAGREYNEQFF. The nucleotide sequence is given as TGCAGCGCCGGGCGGGAGTACAATGAGCAGTTCTTC.